This T cell receptor (beta chain) was retrieved from a study of blood T cell repertoires in COVID-19. Study details: Specimens from acute and convalescent COVID-19 originated in the United States, Italy and Spain. T cells, B-cell-depleted T cells, or PBMCs supplied cDNA or gDNA.

The CDR3 sequence is 13 residues long. CDR1 is SGHRS and CDR2 is YFSETQ in the germline V gene. V lost 2 bases and J lost 8, with 13 bases in between. Original methodology: Researchers report that nucleated cell counts were estimated from reference gene primer amplification. Clones were read by immunoSEQ multiplex PCR, and TCRdb kept only the in-frame ones, dropping some. Clonal size and the V and J genes are those of that table, whereas D and trimming came from the DNA. The sample holds approximately 190,000 clones; over 80% are singletons and the top ten take more than 5%. The TCR sequence derives from a woman aged 25 to 39 with acute or convalescent COVID-19. The specimen was peripheral blood. This chain joins TRBV5-1 and TRBJ1-1; TRBD1 is a possible D gene (6 bases). The CDR3 region is CASSFRKGDEAFF. In DNA form, the CDR3 reads TGCGCCAGCAGCTTTAGAAAGGGGGACGAAGCTTTCTTT. The variable domain in full, completed from reference TRBV5-1 and TRBJ1-1, reads KAGVTQTPRYLIKTRGQQVTLSCSPISGHRSVSWYQQTPGQGLQFLFEYFSETQRNKGNFPGRFSGRQFSNSRSEMNVSTLELGDSALYLCASSFRKGDEAFFGQGTRLTVV.